These 18 T cell receptor beta chains originate from one sample sequenced in a study of cytomegalovirus exposure and HLA in healthy donors. The PCR employed 60 Vbeta primers together with 13 Jbeta primers. Profiled with immunoSEQ multiplex PCR; TCRdb holds only in-frame clones, not every one. This table has around 62,000 clones, approximately 81% appearing once. The sample was PBMCs. The origin of the receptors is a woman in her 30s in good health and CMV-seronegative.

This clone was detected a few times. This chain uses TRBV10-3 with TRBJ1-1; weak D call: TRBD1 (5 bases). V dropped 4 bases and J dropped 3 bases, with 15 bases sitting between them. Germline CDR1 is ENHRY and CDR2 is SYGVKD. The CDR3 spans 15 residues. The CDR3 coding sequence is TGTGCCATCAGTGGCCAGGGATGGATGGACACTGAAGCTTTCTTT. Translated: CAISGQGWMDTEAFF.

The chain links TRBV29-1 to TRBJ2-2; tentative D call: TRBD1 (6 bases). CDR3 length: 14 amino acids. The V gene's germline CDR1 is SQVTM and CDR2 ANQGSEA. The V end lost 7 bases, the J end lost 4 bases, and 16 bases lay between the germline ends. The DNA for the CDR3 is TGCAGCGCGGCCCTGGGGGCCAGCACCGGGGAGCTGTTTTTT. This encodes CSAALGASTGELFF.

The gene calls are TRBV5-5 and TRBJ1-2; 7 positions match TRBD1. The germline CDR1 and CDR2 sequences are SGHKS and YYEKEE (reference sequence). The CDR3 runs to 15 residues. Trimming removed 1 base from V and 2 bases from J; junction bases left unmatched: 5. CDR3 protein: CASSLRTGSNYGYTF. For the CDR3, the DNA is TGTGCCAGCAGCTTGAGGACAGGAAGCAACTATGGCTACACCTTC.

The genes are TRBV19 and TRBJ2-1; possible D gene TRBD2, 6 bases. This CDR3 region has 15 residues. Germline V gene data show CDR1 as LNHDA and CDR2 as SQIVND (reference sequence). Trimming removed 5 bases at V and 8 bases at J, with 19 bases between. CDR3 in amino acids: CASSPGDSSSDEQFF. The DNA of the CDR3 is TGTGCCAGTAGTCCCGGGGACTCCTCTTCGGATGAGCAGTTCTTC.

The rearrangement links TRBV6-5 to TRBJ2-7; D is perhaps TRBD1 (5 bases). This CDR3 is built from 10 residues. V was cut by 7 bases and J by 7 bases, with 8 bases left in between. Germline V gives CDR1 MNHEY, CDR2 SVGAGI. The CDR3 DNA reads TGTGCCAGCAAAGGGGAAGAGCAGTACTTC. Translation: CASKGEEQYF.

Only a few counts were recorded for this clone. The chain links TRBV6-1 to TRBJ1-1; the D is unclear. Germline V gene sequence: CDR1 MNHNS, CDR2 SASEGT. V lost 2 bases and J 6 bases, leaving 7 bases between the germline ends. CDR3 size: 12 residues. In DNA form, the CDR3 reads TGTGCCAGCAGTGAACGGGGAGCTGAAGCTTTCTTT. It is translated as CASSERGAEAFF.

The chain combines TRBV7-9 with TRBJ1-2; tentative D call: TRBD1 (5 bases). The ends were cut back, 7 bases at V and 6 bases at J, with 18 bases in the middle. This CDR3 contains 14 residues. The V gene's germline CDR1 is SEHNR and CDR2 FQNEAQ (reference sequence). CDR3 region: CASTHSTVSDGYTF. The CDR3 coding sequence is TGTGCCAGCACCCACTCGACAGTAAGCGATGGCTACACCTTC.

The gene calls are TRBV25-1 and TRBJ2-2; 11 positions agree with TRBD2. Unmatched junction bases numbered 5, after V lost 6 bases and J lost 5 bases. CDR3 size: 15 residues. Germline CDR1 and CDR2: MGHDK and SYGVNS. In DNA form, the CDR3 reads TGTGCCAGCAGCCCTCGGACTAGCGGGACCGGGGAGCTGTTTTTT. It codes for CASSPRTSGTGELFF.

This clone was seen only a few times. This chain joins TRBV6-5 and TRBJ1-2; D is uncertain. The CDR3 covers 13 residues. V shed 8 bases and J shed 0 bases, with 10 bases lying between them. Germline V gives CDR1 MNHEY, CDR2 SVGAGI. CDR3 sequence: CASSRLANYGYTF. CDR3 DNA: TGTGCCAGCTCTCGATTAGCTAACTATGGCTACACCTTC.

The chain recombines TRBV25-1 with TRBJ1-2; possibly TRBD1 for D (5 bases). Germline CDR1 and CDR2: MGHDK and SYGVNS. CDR3 length: 12 residues. V lost 3 bases to trimming and J lost 8 bases, with 10 bases between them. CDR3: CASSEVGRGYTF. The CDR3 coding sequence is TGTGCCAGCAGTGAGGTGGGGCGGGGCTACACCTTC.

This sequence joins TRBV5-4 and TRBJ1-1, with TRBD1 identical over 9 bases. V lost 4 bases to trimming and J lost 3 bases; unmatched junction nucleotides: 7. This CDR3 spans 15 amino acids. Germline CDR1 is SGHNT and CDR2 is YYREEE (reference sequence). Written as DNA, the CDR3 is TGTGCCAGCAGCCTACCGACAGGGGGGTACACTGAAGCTTTCTTT. This sequence encodes CASSLPTGGYTEAFF.

The genes are TRBV19 and TRBJ1-3, with 8 bases identical to TRBD1. The V and J ends lost 7 bases and 1 base, in that order; junction bases with no gene match: 12. The CDR3 is 17 amino acids. Germline loops: CDR1 LNHDA, CDR2 SQIVND (reference sequence). Here the CDR3 DNA reads TGTGCCAGTATTCAGGCGAGAACAGGGGGATCTGGAAACACCATATATTTT. Translating gives CASIQARTGGSGNTIYF.

This clone appeared a few times. The chain couples TRBV28 to TRBJ2-5; D is possibly TRBD2 (7 bases). From germline, CDR1 is MDHEN and CDR2 SYDVKM. The CDR3 has 15 residues. The V end was cut by 7 bases, the J end by 5 bases, with 20 bases between. The CDR3 sequence: CASTASGGAGETQYF. The CDR3 DNA follows: TGTGCCAGCACCGCGAGTGGGGGGGCCGGTGAGACCCAGTACTTC.

The chain is built from TRBV6-5 and TRBJ2-3; 7 nucleotides align to TRBD1. The germline gives CDR1 MNHEY, CDR2 SVGAGI. Germline trimming cut 5 bases from V and 4 bases from J; bases unmatched to any gene: 6. CDR3 length: 14 amino acids. CDR3 amino acids: CASSRTGGADTQYF. In DNA, the CDR3 is TGTGCCAGCAGTAGGACAGGAGGAGCAGATACGCAGTATTTT.

V gene TRBV30 combines with J gene TRBJ1-4, with TRBD1 matching over 7 bases. This CDR3 spans 12 amino acids. After removal of 6 bases from V and 7 bases from J, the junction contained 5 bases not matched to a gene. Germline V lookup: CDR1 GTSNPN, CDR2 SVGIG (reference sequence). The CDR3 region has the DNA TGTGCCTGTCTCACAGGGGTTGAAAAACTGTTTTTT. It translates to CACLTGVEKLFF.

V gene TRBV7-9 combines with J gene TRBJ1-5; TRBD1 agrees at 8 bases. V was pared by 5 bases and J by 3 bases, with 3 bases of the junction left unmatched. The CDR3 loop spans 14 amino acids. Germline values: CDR1 SEHNR, CDR2 FQNEAQ (reference sequence). The CDR3, as DNA: TGTGCCAGCAGCCCGGACAGGGTCAATCAGCCCCAGCATTTT. Translation: CASSPDRVNQPQHF. Variable domain in full (rest from reference TRBV7-9 and TRBJ1-5): DTGVSQNPRHKITKRGQNVTFRCDPISEHNRLYWYRQTLGQGPEFLTYFQNEAQLEKSRLLSDRFSAERPKGSFSTLEIQRTEQGDSAMYLCASSPDRVNQPQHFGDGTRLSIL.

The V call is TRBV9, the J call TRBJ1-2; TRBD1 might be the D (6 bases). Germline CDR1 and CDR2: SGDLS and YYNGEE. The V end lost 4 bases, the J end lost 7 bases, and 23 bases lay between the germline ends. CDR3 length equals 16 residues. In DNA form, the CDR3 reads TGTGCCAGCAGCCCTCGGACAGAGCAAAGGTTCGGTGGCTACACCTTC. Amino acid sequence: CASSPRTEQRFGGYTF.

The chain links TRBV6-1 to TRBJ1-1, with 9 bases matching TRBD1. Germline V gene data show CDR1 as MNHNS and CDR2 as SASEGT. The V and J ends lost 5 bases and 1 base, in that order; junction bases with no gene match: 5. The CDR3 sequence is 15 residues long. CDR3 nucleotide sequence: TGTGCCAGCAGTCCCTGGACAGGGGAGAACACTGAAGCTTTCTTT. This sequence encodes CASSPWTGENTEAFF.